This T cell receptor beta chain stems from a study of blood T cells in healthy people across ages. Turning to the study itself: The capture of about one barcoded beta molecule per two T cells was achieved by template switching.

This CDR3 is 15 amino acids long. With V trimmed by 4 bases and J by 7 bases, 9 bases remained unmatched. The germline CDR1 and CDR2 sequences are PRHDT and FYEKMQ (reference sequence). The donors, aged about 6 to 100, were healthy Caucasians from Russia. The authors extracted at least 5 micrograms of total RNA per sample. The use of a sample-barcoded 5' primer and a J-beta primer mix characterized a second PCR of roughly 6 to 12 cycles. Each CDR3 protein is one row after TCRdb ran MiXCR on the 5' RACE reads. The data hold roughly 930,000 distinct CDR3 sequences, with around 49% observed a single time. There are a few counts of this clonotype.

The specimen sequenced was blood. This chain connects TRBV13 to TRBJ2-1; 8 positions match TRBD2. The TCR sequence derives from a man in his thirties or forties in good health. DNA for the CDR3: TGTGCCAGCAGCTCCTCCGGCGGGGGGCGTAATGAGCAGTTCTTC. This encodes CASSSSGGGRNEQFF.